Here is one T cell receptor beta chain with its context. Its cognate antigen is unknown. This sample is drawn from a study of cytomegalovirus exposure and HLA in healthy donors. Regarding the study as a whole: Some TCR beta chains (about 170 of them) were listed as cytomegalovirus-associated. Within the data, a cluster of highly shared sequence variants was likely a sequencing artifact.

PCR amplification relied on 60 Vbeta primers (plus 13 Jbeta primers). TCRdb keeps only in-frame clones here, not all; method: immunoSEQ multiplex PCR. The sample has about 51,000 clones; the top ten hold 2% to 2.5%. The V gene lost 0 bases and the J gene lost 6 bases, with 14 bases spanning the gap. The CDR3 has 14 amino acids. Germline V gene data show CDR1 as GTSNPN and CDR2 as SVGIG (reference sequence). J is TRBJ1-2 and V is TRBV30; D remains unclear. The specimen was PBMCs. The clonotype comes from a female donor in good health and CMV-seronegative. The CDR3 DNA is TGTGCCTGGAGTGTTCGGCCAGCGGTCGATGGCTACACCTTC. Its translation is CAWSVRPAVDGYTF.